The rows below give T cell receptor beta chains drawn from one sample of a study of blood T cell repertoires in COVID-19. TCRdb keeps only in-frame clones here, not all; method: immunoSEQ multiplex PCR. The data show just over 300,000 clones, under 90% seen once. The material sequenced was peripheral blood. The receptors were sampled from a woman aged 25 to 39 with COVID-19, enrolled during active disease. CDR3s include the opening cysteine and the closing phenylalanine or tryptophan. Fields, in order: D gene, J gene, V gene, clone size, CDR3 protein, CDR3 DNA. D genes are given only for firm matches. Size is omitted from some rows. Given values are once, few, many or a class for expanded clones.

TRBD1	TRBJ1-1	TRBV30	.	CAWSVDRGWGAFF	TGTGCCTGGAGTGTCGACAGGGGTTGGGGAGCTTTCTTT
TRBD1	TRBJ1-2	TRBV6-4	.	CASSDSRRQGIYGYTF	TGTGCCAGCAGTGACTCGAGGCGACAGGGTATCTATGGCTACACCTTC
.	TRBJ2-2	TRBV7-8	.	CASSLGRNTGELFF	TGTGCCAGCAGCTTAGGGAGGAACACCGGGGAGCTGTTTTTT
.	TRBJ2-3	TRBV7-2	.	CASRKRRSTDTQYF	TGTGCCAGCAGAAAGCGACGGAGCACAGATACGCAGTATTTT
.	TRBJ1-2	TRBV7-9	once	CASSPGTYFNYGYTF	TGTGCCAGCAGCCCAGGGACATACTTTAACTATGGCTACACCTTC
TRBD1	TRBJ1-5	TRBV6-2/TRBV6-3	.	CASSRGQAGDNQPQHF	TGTGCCAGCAGCCGCGGACAGGCAGGGGACAATCAGCCCCAGCATTTT
.	TRBJ2-2	TRBV3-1/TRBV3-2	few	CASSQDIGGSGELFF	TGTGCCAGCAGCCAAGATATTGGGGGCTCCGGGGAGCTGTTTTTT
TRBD2	TRBJ2-2	TRBV10-3	.	CAIGGGRGTGELFF	TGTGCCATTGGCGGGGGGCGCGGCACCGGGGAGCTGTTTTTT
TRBD2	TRBJ2-7	TRBV4-3	.	CASSQVFSGGLEQYF	TGCGCCAGCAGCCAAGTTTTTAGCGGGGGTCTTGAGCAGTACTTC
.	TRBJ1-1	TRBV19	.	CASTAMNTEAFF	TGTGCCAGTACCGCGATGAACACTGAAGCTTTCTTT
.	TRBJ2-1	TRBV27	.	CASSPRDTIRWYNEQFF	TGTGCCAGCAGTCCCCGGGACACTATTAGGTGGTACAATGAGCAGTTCTTC
TRBD2	TRBJ2-5	TRBV3-1/TRBV3-2	.	CASSLTRGRGNEETQYF	TGTGCCAGCAGCCTAACGCGCGGGCGGGGGAACGAAGAGACCCAGTACTTC
TRBD1	TRBJ1-2	TRBV14	.	CASSQTGRAYGYTF	TGTGCCAGCAGCCAGACAGGGCGGGCCTATGGCTACACCTTC
.	TRBJ2-3	TRBV3-1/TRBV3-2	.	CASSHTEATQYF	TGTGCCAGCAGCCACACGGAGGCGACGCAGTATTTT
TRBD1	TRBJ1-5	TRBV4-1	.	CASSQAETGMILGNQPQHF	TGCGCCAGCAGCCAAGCGGAGACAGGGATGATACTTGGGAATCAGCCCCAGCATTTT
TRBD2	TRBJ2-3	TRBV2	.	CASLGLAYTDTQYF	TGTGCCAGCCTGGGACTAGCGTACACAGATACGCAGTATTTT
TRBD1	TRBJ1-1	TRBV4-3	.	CASSARGATEAFF	TGCGCCAGCAGCGCCAGGGGGGCCACTGAAGCTTTCTTT
.	TRBJ1-2	TRBV28	.	CASSSQGRGYTF	TGTGCCAGCAGTTCCCAGGGGAGAGGCTACACCTTC
.	TRBJ2-3	TRBV5-1	.	CASSLARLAAADTQYF	TGCGCCAGCAGCTTGGCCAGGTTAGCGGCTGCAGATACGCAGTATTTT